This T cell receptor (beta chain) was documented in a study of blood T cell repertoires in COVID-19. In the study overall: Some COVID-19 samples were acute and others convalescent; all came from the United States, Italy and Spain. Sample material is recorded as cDNA or gDNA derived from T cells, B-cell-depleted T cells, or PBMCs.

In the source study's methods: Amplification of reference gene primers provided the estimated nucleated cell counts. Assay used: immunoSEQ multiplex PCR; TCRdb lists only in-frame clones, some missing. D and trimming come from the DNA, and the V and J calls and clone size come from that table. Altogether about 150,000 clones are present, more than 80% being singletons, with the ten largest covering less than 2.5%. Trimming removed 0 bases from V and 4 bases from J, with 19 bases in between. Germline CDR1 reads SGHTA; CDR2 reads FQGNSA. This CDR3 is 17 amino acids long. V is TRBV7-2 and J is TRBJ2-7, with a possible D match to TRBD1 (5 bases). The clonotype was recovered from a man in his sixties or seventies with acute or convalescent COVID-19. Sequencing was performed on peripheral blood. Here the CDR3 reads CASSLAFVGQGGYEQYF. The DNA for the CDR3 is TGTGCCAGCAGCTTAGCTTTCGTGGGGCAGGGTGGTTACGAGCAGTACTTC.